Listed here is a single T cell receptor beta chain. This clonotype occurred a few times. The antigen it recognizes is unknown. No much larger clonotype is one base removed from it; base qualities were not supplied. The sample originates from a study of T cell repertoires in cytomegalovirus infection (dated by TCRdb to the late 2010s). Broadly, across the study: Donor HLA type was relevant to the analysis, because carriage of CMV infection together with the matching HLA type was indicated by public TCR beta signatures. Points the paper makes about the study in general: Cumulative frequency of public TCR beta family members discriminated carriers of CMV infection plus the relevant HLA type in this cohort and an independent approximately 340-donor cohort. The ex vivo response was dominated by HLA-C-restricted CMV-specific TCR beta clonotypes, which also provided the single most frequent clonotype in two of eight donors.

The CDR3 spans 13 residues, from the cysteine through the phenylalanine. Only the CDR3 DNA stays, 39 bases, in frame from base 1. The germline ends are 5 bases apart after V is trimmed by 6 bases and J by 2 bases. Sequencing relied on an Illumina HiSeq 1500. TCRdb reprocessed the public reads (quality trimming at Q25 with fastp, clone calling with MiXCR) and kept in-frame beta chains. Each entry is one CDR3 protein sequence, shown with its most common DNA and genes. A total of about 320,000 distinct CDR3 sequences appear in this sample, over 7.5% of them only once. The top ten clonotypes cover over 3.5% of the sample.

This receptor was obtained from a human donor in good health (CMV status not recorded). Some clones in this sample may be carry-over from other donors' samples. The specimen sequenced was PBMCs. The V and J genes are TRBV12-3 or TRBV12-4 and TRBJ1-6; a tentative D call is TRBD1 (5 bases match). The DNA sequence is as follows: TGTGCCAGCAGACAGGCCTATAATTCACCCCTCCACTTT. This translates into CASRQAYNSPLHF.